The clone carrying this T cell receptor (beta chain) was observed once. The source of the sample is a study of human T cells and chemical hapten exposure. At the level of the study: The use of 2% DPC on 2 cm by 2 cm of upper inner arm skin constituted sensitization.

This CDR3 is 17 amino acids long. The ends were cut back, 4 bases at V and 2 bases at J, with 20 bases in the middle. Time point meaning: patch test 1, 2 weeks after DPC sensitization. Treatment of the sample: therapeutic diphenylcyclopropenone sensitization with weekly scalp DPC. Each CDR3 protein is one row after TCRdb ran MiXCR on the RACE reads. The data contain some 190,000 distinct CDR3 sequences, about 20% of them singletons. The starting material was whole blood, obtained in connection with sensitization to the hapten diphenylcyclopropenone (DPC). The clonotype comes from a woman aged 45-59 years with alopecia areata. Some clones in this sample may be carry-over from other donors' samples. The genes are TRBV12-3 or TRBV12-4 and TRBJ1-2; possibly TRBD1 for D (5 bases). CDR3 loop: CASSSGRGGGGNYGYTF. CDR3 DNA sequence: TGTGCCAGCAGTTCCGGGCGCGGGGGGGGTGGCAACTATGGCTACACCTTC.